The clone carrying this TCR beta chain was observed a handful of times. The antigen remains unidentified. Per the germline V gene, CDR1 is MNHNS and CDR2 is SASEGT. The CDR3 spans 11 residues. Trimming took 1 base from V and 9 from J, leaving 6 bases between them. Through Arm-PCR of CDR3 regions and iRepertoire HTBI primers, TCR beta libraries were built. TCRdb reanalysed the multiplex PCR reads using MiXCR and keeps one entry per CDR3 protein. Among 650,000 to 850,000 distinct CDR3 sequences, about 30% were seen once, and the ten largest hold under 55%. Described time point: persistent/refractory GD, antithyroid drugs over 5 years with positive TRAb. PBMC RNA was the source of the TCR library. Peripheral blood, at about 8.9 milliliters, went into EDTA tubes. This record comes from a study of regulatory T cells in long-lasting Graves disease. Broader study findings: Accuracy may have suffered from the small sample size. Persistent Graves' disease cases displayed lower TCR diversity than newly diagnosed ones. Segments TRBV28, TRBJ1-2 and TRBJ2-5 showed preferential usage in persistent disease.

The chain combines TRBV6-1 with TRBJ2-5; D is unresolved. Sequences were derived from peripheral blood mononuclear cells (PBMCs), sampled when the disease was refractory, from a patient treated with antithyroid drugs. This clonotype was sampled from a female donor with Graves disease. CDR3 loop: CASSEVGPQYF. The CDR3 region has the DNA TGTGCCAGCAGTGAAGTTGGGCCCCAGTACTTC.